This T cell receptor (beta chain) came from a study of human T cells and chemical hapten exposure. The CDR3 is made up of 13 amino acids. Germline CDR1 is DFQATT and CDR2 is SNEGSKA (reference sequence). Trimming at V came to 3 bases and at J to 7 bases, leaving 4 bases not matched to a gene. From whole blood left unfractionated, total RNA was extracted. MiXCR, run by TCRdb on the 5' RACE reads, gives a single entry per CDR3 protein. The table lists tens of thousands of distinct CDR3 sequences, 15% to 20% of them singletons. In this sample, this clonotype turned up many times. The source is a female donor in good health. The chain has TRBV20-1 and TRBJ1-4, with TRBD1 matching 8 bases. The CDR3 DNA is TGCAGTGCTAGCTCCGGGACAGGTGAAAAACTGTTTTTT. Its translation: CSASSGTGEKLFF.